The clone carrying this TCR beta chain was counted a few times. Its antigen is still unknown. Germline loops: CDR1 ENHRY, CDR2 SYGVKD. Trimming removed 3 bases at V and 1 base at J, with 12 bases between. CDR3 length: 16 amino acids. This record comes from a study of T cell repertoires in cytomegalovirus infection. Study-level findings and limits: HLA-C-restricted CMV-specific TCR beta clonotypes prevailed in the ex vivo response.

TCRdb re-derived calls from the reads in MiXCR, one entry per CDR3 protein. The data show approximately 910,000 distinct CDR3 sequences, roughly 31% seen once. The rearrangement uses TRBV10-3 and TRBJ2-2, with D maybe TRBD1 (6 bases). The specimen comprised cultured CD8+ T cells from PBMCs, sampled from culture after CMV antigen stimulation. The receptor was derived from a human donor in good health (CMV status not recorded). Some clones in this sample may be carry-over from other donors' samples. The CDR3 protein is CAISDSGTKNTGELFF. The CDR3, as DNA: TGTGCCATCAGTGATTCCGGGACAAAGAACACCGGGGAGCTGTTTTTT.